This T cell receptor (beta chain) came from a study of blood T cell repertoires in COVID-19. Across the study: COVID-19 samples collected from the United States, Italy and Spain covered acute and convalescent phases. T cells, B-cell-depleted T cells, or PBMCs provided the cDNA or gDNA that served as material.

Deletions cut 3 bases from V and 0 bases from J, with 13 bases between. Germline CDR1 is SGHRS and CDR2 is YFSETQ. This CDR3 contains 16 residues. As originally analysed: From reference gene primer amplification, estimates of nucleated cell counts were derived. The assay was immunoSEQ multiplex PCR, and TCRdb's table has in-frame clones only and misses some. From that table come the V and J calls and clone size; the DNA was used to work out D and trimming. The sample records roughly 120,000 clones, around 88% being singletons. The chain has TRBV5-1 and TRBJ2-1; no reliable D call. This TCR derives from a woman between 50 and 59 years old with active or convalescent COVID-19. The sequenced material came from peripheral blood. In DNA, the CDR3 is TGCGCCAGCAGCTGGGTAGCAGAATTCTCCTACAATGAGCAGTTCTTC. The encoded protein is CASSWVAEFSYNEQFF.